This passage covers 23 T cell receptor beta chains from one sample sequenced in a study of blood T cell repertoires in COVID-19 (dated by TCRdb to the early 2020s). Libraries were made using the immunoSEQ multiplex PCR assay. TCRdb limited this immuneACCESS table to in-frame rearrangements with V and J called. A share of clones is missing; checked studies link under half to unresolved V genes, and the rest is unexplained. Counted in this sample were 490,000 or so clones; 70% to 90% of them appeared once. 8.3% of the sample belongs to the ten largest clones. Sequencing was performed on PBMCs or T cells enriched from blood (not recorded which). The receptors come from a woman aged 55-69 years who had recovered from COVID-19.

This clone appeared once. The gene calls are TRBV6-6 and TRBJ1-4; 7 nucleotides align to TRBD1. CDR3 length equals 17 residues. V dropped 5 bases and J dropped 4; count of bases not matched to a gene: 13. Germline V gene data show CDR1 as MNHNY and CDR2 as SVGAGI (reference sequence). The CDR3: CASSRRDSHFFNEKLFF. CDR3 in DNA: TGTGCCAGCAGTCGCCGGGACAGCCACTTTTTTAATGAAAAACTGTTTTTT.

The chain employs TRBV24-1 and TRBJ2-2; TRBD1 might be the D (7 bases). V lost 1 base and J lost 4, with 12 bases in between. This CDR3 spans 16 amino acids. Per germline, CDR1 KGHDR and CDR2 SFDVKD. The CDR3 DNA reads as TGTGCCACCAGTGATTTAAGACAGGGAGGCACCGGGGAGCTGTTTTTT. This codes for CATSDLRQGGTGELFF.

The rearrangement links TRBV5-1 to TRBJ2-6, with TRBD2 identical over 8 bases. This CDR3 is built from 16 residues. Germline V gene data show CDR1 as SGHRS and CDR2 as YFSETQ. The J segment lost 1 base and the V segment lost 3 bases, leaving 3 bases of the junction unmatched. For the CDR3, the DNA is TGCGCCAGCAGCTCCCGGGGGGGGTCTGGGGCCAACGTCCTGACTTTC. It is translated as CASSSRGGSGANVLTF.

The CDR3 DNA sequence: TGTGCCAGCAGTTACTCAGCAGGGGCCAATCAGCCCCAGCATTTT. Protein sequence: CASSYSAGANQPQHF. The chain is built from TRBV6-5 and TRBJ1-5, with D possibly matching TRBD1 (6 bases). The CDR3 loop spans 15 amino acids. V lost 0 bases and J 3 bases, leaving 9 bases between the germline ends. Germline CDR1 MNHEY, CDR2 SVGAGI.

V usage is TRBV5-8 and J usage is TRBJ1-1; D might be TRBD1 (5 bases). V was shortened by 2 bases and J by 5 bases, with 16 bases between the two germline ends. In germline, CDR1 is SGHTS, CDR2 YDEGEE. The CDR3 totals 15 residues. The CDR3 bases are TGTGCCAGCAGCTTAAGACTTCGGGGGAAGACTGAAGCTTTCTTT. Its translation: CASSLRLRGKTEAFF.

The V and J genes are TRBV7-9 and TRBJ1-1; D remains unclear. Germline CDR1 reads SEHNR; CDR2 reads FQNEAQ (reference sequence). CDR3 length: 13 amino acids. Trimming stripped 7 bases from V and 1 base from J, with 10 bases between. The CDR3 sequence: CASITGGNTEAFF. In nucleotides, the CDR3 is TGTGCCAGCATTACCGGAGGGAACACTGAAGCTTTCTTT.

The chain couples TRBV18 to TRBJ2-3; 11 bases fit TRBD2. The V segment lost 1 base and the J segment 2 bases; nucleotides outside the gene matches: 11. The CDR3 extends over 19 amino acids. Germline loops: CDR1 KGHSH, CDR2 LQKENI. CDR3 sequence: CASSPLVLAGDPFTDTQYF. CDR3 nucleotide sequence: TGTGCCAGCTCACCACTTGTACTAGCGGGGGACCCCTTCACAGATACGCAGTATTTT. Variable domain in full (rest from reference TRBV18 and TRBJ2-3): NAGVMQNPRHLVRRRGQEARLRCSPMKGHSHVYWYRQLPEEGLKFMVYLQKENIIDESGMPKERFSAEFPKEGPSILRIQQVVRGDSAAYFCASSPLVLAGDPFTDTQYFGPGTRLTVL.

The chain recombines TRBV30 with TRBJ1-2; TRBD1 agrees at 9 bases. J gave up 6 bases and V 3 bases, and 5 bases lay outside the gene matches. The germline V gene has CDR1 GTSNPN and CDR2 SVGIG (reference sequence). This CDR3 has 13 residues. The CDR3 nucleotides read TGTGCCTGGAGGGGCGGGACAGGGCATGGCTACACCTTC. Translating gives CAWRGGTGHGYTF.

The CDR3 coding sequence is TGTGCCAGCACCCCACAAATGGCAGGGGACTATGGCTACACCTTC. This codes for CASTPQMAGDYGYTF. This chain joins TRBV25-1 and TRBJ1-2; TRBD1 might be the D (6 bases). The germline V gene encodes CDR1 MGHDK and CDR2 SYGVNS. This CDR3 is 15 amino acids long. V lost 7 bases to trimming and J lost 3 bases, with 18 bases between them.

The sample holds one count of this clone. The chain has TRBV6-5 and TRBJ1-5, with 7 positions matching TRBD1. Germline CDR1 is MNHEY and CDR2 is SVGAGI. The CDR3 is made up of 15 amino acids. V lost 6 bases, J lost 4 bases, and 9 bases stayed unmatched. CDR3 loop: CASSPRPGQNQPQHF. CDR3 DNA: TGTGCCAGCAGCCCAAGACCGGGACAGAATCAGCCCCAGCATTTT.

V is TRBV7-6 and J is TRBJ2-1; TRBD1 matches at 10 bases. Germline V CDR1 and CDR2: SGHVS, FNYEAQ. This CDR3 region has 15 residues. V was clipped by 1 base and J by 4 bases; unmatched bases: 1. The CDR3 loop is CASSLGDRGYNEQFF. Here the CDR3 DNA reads TGTGCCAGCAGCTTAGGGGACAGGGGATACAATGAGCAGTTCTTC.

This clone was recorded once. For the CDR3, the DNA is TGCGCCAGCAGCCAAGCCGGGACACAACTGTTAGCTAACTATGGCTACACCTTC. As protein: CASSQAGTQLLANYGYTF. The chain links TRBV4-1 to TRBJ1-2; D is possibly TRBD1 (6 bases). Germline V gene data show CDR1 as MGHRA and CDR2 as YSYEKL. The germline V and J ends were trimmed by 1 base and 0 bases, with 18 bases remaining between them. The CDR3 consists of 18 residues.

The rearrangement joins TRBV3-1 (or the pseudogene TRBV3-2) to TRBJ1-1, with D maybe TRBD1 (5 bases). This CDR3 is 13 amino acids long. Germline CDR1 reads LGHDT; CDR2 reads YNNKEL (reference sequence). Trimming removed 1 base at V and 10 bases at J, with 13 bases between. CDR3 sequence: CASSQAQGEGAFF. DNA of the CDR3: TGTGCCAGCAGCCAAGCTCAAGGGGAGGGAGCTTTCTTT.

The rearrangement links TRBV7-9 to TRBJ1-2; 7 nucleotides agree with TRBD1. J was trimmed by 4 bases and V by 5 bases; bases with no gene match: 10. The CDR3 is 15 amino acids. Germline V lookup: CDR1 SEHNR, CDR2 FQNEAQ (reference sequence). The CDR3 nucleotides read TGTGCCAGCAGCCCATTTCTCGGGACAGCCTATGGCTACACCTTC. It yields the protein CASSPFLGTAYGYTF. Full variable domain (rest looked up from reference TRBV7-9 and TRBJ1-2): DTGVSQNPRHKITKRGQNVTFRCDPISEHNRLYWYRQTLGQGPEFLTYFQNEAQLEKSRLLSDRFSAERPKGSFSTLEIQRTEQGDSAMYLCASSPFLGTAYGYTFGSGTRLTVV.

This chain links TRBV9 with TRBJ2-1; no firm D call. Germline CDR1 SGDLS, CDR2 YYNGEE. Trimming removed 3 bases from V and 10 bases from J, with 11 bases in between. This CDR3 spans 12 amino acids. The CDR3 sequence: CASSDPVEEQFF. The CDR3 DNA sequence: TGTGCCAGCAGCGACCCGGTGGAGGAGCAGTTCTTC.

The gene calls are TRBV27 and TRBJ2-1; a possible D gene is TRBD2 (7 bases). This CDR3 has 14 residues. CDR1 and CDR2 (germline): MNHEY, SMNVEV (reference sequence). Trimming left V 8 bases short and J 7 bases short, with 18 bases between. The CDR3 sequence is CASSLGGAGNEQFF. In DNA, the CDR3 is TGTGCCAGCTCCCTGGGGGGGGCGGGTAATGAGCAGTTCTTC.

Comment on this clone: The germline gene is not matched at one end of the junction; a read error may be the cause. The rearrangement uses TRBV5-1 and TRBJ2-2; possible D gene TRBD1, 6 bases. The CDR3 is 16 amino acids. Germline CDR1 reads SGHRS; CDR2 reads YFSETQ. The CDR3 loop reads CASSLFPGQNAGELFF. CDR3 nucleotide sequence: TGCGCCAGCAGCTTGTTCCCTGGACAGAACGCCGGGGAGCTGTTTTTT.

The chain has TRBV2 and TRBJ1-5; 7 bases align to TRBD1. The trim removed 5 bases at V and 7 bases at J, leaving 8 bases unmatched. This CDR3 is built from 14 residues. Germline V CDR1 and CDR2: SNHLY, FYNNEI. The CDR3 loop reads CASSWDSPRQPQHF. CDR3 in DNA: TGTGCCAGCAGTTGGGACAGCCCTAGGCAGCCCCAGCATTTT.

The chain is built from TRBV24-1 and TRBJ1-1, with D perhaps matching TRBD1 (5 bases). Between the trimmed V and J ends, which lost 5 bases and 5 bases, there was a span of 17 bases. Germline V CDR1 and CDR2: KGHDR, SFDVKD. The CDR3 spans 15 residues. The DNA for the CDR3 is TGTGCCACCAGTGGATCGGGGGGTGGGAGGACTGAAGCTTTCTTT. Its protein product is CATSGSGGGRTEAFF.

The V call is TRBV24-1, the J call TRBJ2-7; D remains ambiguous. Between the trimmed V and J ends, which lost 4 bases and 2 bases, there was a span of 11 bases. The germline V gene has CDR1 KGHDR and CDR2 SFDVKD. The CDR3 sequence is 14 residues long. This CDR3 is CATSDSGSPYEQYF. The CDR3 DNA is TGTGCCACCAGTGACTCCGGGTCCCCCTACGAGCAGTACTTC.

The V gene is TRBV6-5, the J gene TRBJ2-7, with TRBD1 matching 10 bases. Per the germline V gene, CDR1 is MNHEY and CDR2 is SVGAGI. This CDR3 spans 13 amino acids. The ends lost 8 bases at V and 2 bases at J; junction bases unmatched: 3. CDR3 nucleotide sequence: TGTGCCAGCTTGGGACAGGGGACCTACGAGCAGTACTTC. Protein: CASLGQGTYEQYF.

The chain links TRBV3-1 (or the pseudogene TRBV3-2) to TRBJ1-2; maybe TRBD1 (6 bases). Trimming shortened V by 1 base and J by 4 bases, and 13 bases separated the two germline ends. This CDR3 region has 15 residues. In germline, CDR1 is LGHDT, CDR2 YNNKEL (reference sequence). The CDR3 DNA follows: TGTGCCAGCAGCCAAGGACGACAGGTCTTCTATGGCTACACCTTC. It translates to CASSQGRQVFYGYTF.

The CDR3 spells CASSQHTGANVLTF. CDR3 DNA sequence: TGCGCCAGCAGCCAACACACTGGGGCCAACGTCCTGACTTTC. The rearrangement joins TRBV4-1 to TRBJ2-6; D is unclear. The CDR3 length is 14 residues. Trimming took 2 bases from V and 2 from J, leaving 4 bases between them. Germline V gives CDR1 MGHRA, CDR2 YSYEKL.